This T cell receptor (beta chain) was obtained from a study of memory CD4+ T cells and cytomegalovirus serostatus. Study-wide points: A US-trained random forest predicted CMV serostatus with median AUC approximately 0.9. CD4+ memory repertoires contained 67 of 164 reported CMV TCRbeta sequences.

Of note for this clone: No antigen is known for it.

The sort gate was single viable CD3+CD4+CD8-CD45RO+ cells for memory CD4+ T cells. After thawing, CD4+ T cells were positively selected. The germline CDR1 and CDR2 sequences are SGHVS and FNYEAQ. The length of the CDR3 is 13 residues. V dropped 2 bases and J dropped 7 bases, with 8 bases sitting between them. Using immunoSEQ multiplex PCR, the repertoire was profiled, and TCRdb retains in-frame clones only, with some absent. The data contain approximately 53,000 clones, 82% of them seen just once; the ten biggest clones take up less than 0.6%. This clonotype was sampled from an adult in good health and CMV-seronegative. Source material: memory CD4+ T cells from blood. V and J are TRBV7-6 and TRBJ2-2; D uncertain. The CDR3 loop is CASSLSSNGELFF. The CDR3 DNA is TGTGCCAGCAGCTTAAGTAGCAACGGGGAGCTGTTTTTT.